Shown below are 27 T cell receptor beta chains from a single sample sequenced in a study of blood T cell repertoires in COVID-19. Assay: immunoSEQ multiplex PCR; the TCRdb copy retains only in-frame clones and omits some. Of under 300,000 clones listed, around 84% are singletons. The sample taken for sequencing was peripheral blood. Receptors originate from a young woman with acute or convalescent COVID-19.

The V gene is TRBV28, the J gene TRBJ1-6; the D is unclear. The germline gives CDR1 MDHEN, CDR2 SYDVKM. V was pared by 6 bases and J by 6 bases, with 9 bases between. The CDR3 is made up of 13 amino acids. CDR3 protein: CASSPPFNSPLHF. The CDR3 nucleotides read TGTGCCAGCAGCCCCCCCTTTAATTCACCCCTCCACTTT.

This chain connects TRBV24-1 to TRBJ2-5; D is perhaps TRBD2 (5 bases). CDR3 length: 14 residues. Germline values: CDR1 KGHDR, CDR2 SFDVKD. V gave up 1 base and J gave up 4 bases, with 9 bases separating them. The CDR3 reads CATSDFAGPETQYF. CDR3 coding DNA: TGTGCCACCAGTGATTTCGCGGGCCCAGAGACCCAGTACTTC.

The rearrangement uses TRBV5-6 and TRBJ2-1; 8 bases are a match to TRBD2. V shed 2 bases and J 4 bases; nucleotides not matched to a gene: 5. Germline lookup yields CDR1 SGHDT and CDR2 YYEEEE. This CDR3 spans 15 amino acids. The CDR3 DNA is TGTGCCAGCAGCTTACCGACTAGCGTATACAATGAGCAGTTCTTC. Translation: CASSLPTSVYNEQFF.

The chain is built from TRBV19 and TRBJ2-7; TRBD2 matches at 12 bases. J gave up 2 bases and V 5 bases, and 7 bases lay outside the gene matches. Germline lookup yields CDR1 LNHDA and CDR2 SQIVND (reference sequence). This CDR3 has 16 residues. DNA for the CDR3: TGTGCCAGTAGTTCGGGTGCTAGCGGGAGGGCCTACGAGCAGTACTTC. This codes for CASSSGASGRAYEQYF. Complete variable domain (other parts from reference TRBV19 and TRBJ2-7): DGGITQSPKYLFRKEGQNVTLSCEQNLNHDAMYWYRQDPGQGLRLIYYSQIVNDFQKGDIAEGYSVSREKKESFPLTVTSAQKNPTAFYLCASSSGASGRAYEQYFGPGTRLTVT.

The chain uses TRBV21-1 and TRBJ2-7; TRBD1 reflects the table's D call only, with no check against the DNA. TRBV21-1 is a documented pseudogene. The CDR3 consists of 10 residues. As DNA, the CDR3 is TGTGCCAGCAGCCCTCCAGGGCAGTACTTC. This translates into CASSPPGQYF.

This sequence joins TRBV11-2 and TRBJ2-3; 9 bases align to TRBD2. The CDR3 runs 15 residues. The germline gives CDR1 SGHAT, CDR2 FQNNGV. The V segment lost 3 bases and the J segment 4 bases; nucleotides outside the gene matches: 5. In nucleotides, the CDR3 is TGTGCCAGCAGCTTTAGCGGGGGAGGGGCAGATACGCAGTATTTT. It codes for CASSFSGGGADTQYF.

J is TRBJ2-7 and V is TRBV29-1, with 8 positions matching TRBD1. There are 12 residues in the CDR3. Germline-derived CDR1 and CDR2 are SQVTM and ANQGSEA. The V gene end was trimmed by 5 bases and the J gene end by 4 bases; junction bases not matched to a gene: 4. The CDR3 loop reads CSVRTGLYEQYF. The CDR3 DNA follows: TGCAGCGTTCGGACAGGGCTGTACGAGCAGTACTTC.

The CDR3 protein is CASSQEWLTSGSQFSYNEQFF. The CDR3 DNA sequence: TGCGCCAGCAGCCAAGAATGGTTGACTAGCGGGAGTCAATTCTCCTACAATGAGCAGTTCTTC. The chain recombines TRBV4-3 with TRBJ2-1, with 12 positions matching TRBD2. Losses at the gene ends were 0 bases for V and 0 bases for J; bases not matched to a gene: 12. The germline V gene has CDR1 LGHNA and CDR2 YSLEER. CDR3 length equals 21 residues.

V and J are TRBV9 and TRBJ2-7; perhaps TRBD1 as D (5 bases). CDR3 length: 15 amino acids. Per the germline V gene, CDR1 is SGDLS and CDR2 is YYNGEE. V lost 0 bases and J 4 bases, leaving 14 bases between the germline ends. Written as DNA, the CDR3 is TGTGCCAGCAGCGTAGATGGTAGGGGTTTATACGAGCAGTACTTC. Amino acids: CASSVDGRGLYEQYF. Combining the CDR3 with reference TRBV9 and TRBJ2-7 gives the whole variable domain DSGVTQTPKHLITATGQRVTLRCSPRSGDLSVYWYQQSLDQGLQFLIQYYNGEERAKGNILERFSAQQFPDLHSELNLSSLELGDSALYFCASSVDGRGLYEQYFGPGTRLTVT.

Note on this clone: Germline is not matched at one junction end, which may reflect a read error. This rearrangement joins TRBV7-7 to TRBJ2-5; 7 positions agree with TRBD2. This CDR3 comprises 14 residues. Looked up from germline, CDR1 is SSHAT and CDR2 is FNYEAQ (reference sequence). Written as DNA, the CDR3 is TGTGCTAGCAGCTCAGCGGGACTACAAGAGACCCAGTACTTC. It encodes CASSSAGLQETQYF.

The gene calls are TRBV27 and TRBJ2-2; TRBD1 matches at 9 bases. In germline, CDR1 is MNHEY, CDR2 SMNVEV (reference sequence). The CDR3 consists of 17 residues. The junction had 14 bases not matched to a gene; V was cut back by 8 bases and J by 4 bases. In DNA, the CDR3 is TGTGCCAGCTGGGGCGGGTCAAGGACAGGGGCCACCGGGGAGCTGTTTTTT. Protein: CASWGGSRTGATGELFF.

This rearrangement joins TRBV30 to TRBJ1-1; perhaps TRBD1 as D (6 bases). Looked up from germline, CDR1 is GTSNPN and CDR2 is SVGIG (reference sequence). This CDR3 region has 12 residues. Deletions cut 2 bases from V and 10 bases from J, with 14 bases between. The CDR3, as DNA: TGTGCCTGGAGTCATTACAGGGTTTCAGCTTTCTTT. It specifies CAWSHYRVSAFF.

This clone was observed a single time. V usage is TRBV7-2 and J usage is TRBJ1-2; 7 nucleotides agree with TRBD1. The CDR3 has 12 amino acids. The V and J ends lost 2 bases and 14 bases, in that order; junction bases with no gene match: 8. Germline V gene lookup returns CDR1 SGHTA and CDR2 FQGNSA. In DNA, the CDR3 is TGTGCCAGCAGCTTACCGGACAGGCCTTATACCTTC. It is translated as CASSLPDRPYTF.

This clone has more than one count but fewer than ten. The chain is built from TRBV19 and TRBJ2-1; D might be TRBD2 (5 bases). The CDR3 consists of 11 residues. Germline lookup yields CDR1 LNHDA and CDR2 SQIVND (reference sequence). In nucleotides, the CDR3 is TGTGGGGAGCATCGACCGAATGAGCAGTTCTTC. It codes for CGEHRPNEQFF.

J is TRBJ2-3 and V is TRBV2, with a weak D call TRBD1 (6 bases). Between the trimmed V and J ends, which lost 6 bases and 2 bases, there was a span of 15 bases. The V gene's germline CDR1 is SNHLY and CDR2 FYNNEI. The length of the CDR3 is 15 residues. The DNA of the CDR3 is TGTGCCAGCAGAAAGACAGGTTCTATCACAGATACGCAGTATTTT. Residues: CASRKTGSITDTQYF.

The V call is TRBV7-2, the J call TRBJ2-1; TRBD2 matches at 8 bases. Germline V gene data show CDR1 as SGHTA and CDR2 as FQGNSA. V dropped 5 bases and J dropped 5; count of bases not matched to a gene: 20. The CDR3 covers 19 residues. CDR3 loop: CASSPGTTVGGGSDNEQFF. The CDR3 nucleotides read TGTGCCAGCAGCCCCGGGACTACAGTCGGGGGGGGATCCGACAATGAGCAGTTCTTC.

CDR3 DNA sequence: TGTGCCAGCAGCCTGGGGGGGGCGGCCTACAATGAGCAGTTCTTC. Translation gives CASSLGGAAYNEQFF. This chain links TRBV3-1 (or the pseudogene TRBV3-2) with TRBJ2-1, with D tentatively TRBD2 (7 bases). Trimming stripped 4 bases from V and 2 bases from J, with 12 bases between. The germline V gene has CDR1 LGHDT and CDR2 YNNKEL (reference sequence). This CDR3 spans 15 amino acids.

The gene calls are TRBV9 and TRBJ2-1; D gene uncertain. Deletions cut 0 bases from V and 7 bases from J, with 14 bases between. The germline V gene has CDR1 SGDLS and CDR2 YYNGEE. The CDR3 consists of 15 residues. For the CDR3, the DNA is TGTGCCAGCAGCGTAGCCCCGAGCTCCCGGAATGAGCAGTTCTTC. It is translated as CASSVAPSSRNEQFF.

V is TRBV27 and J is TRBJ2-1; 10 bases fit TRBD2. Germline lookup yields CDR1 MNHEY and CDR2 SMNVEV (reference sequence). After removal of 3 bases from V and 0 bases from J, the junction contained 11 bases not matched to a gene. The CDR3 consists of 19 residues. The CDR3 reads CASSFYWTSGGRSYNEQFF. The CDR3 DNA sequence: TGTGCCAGCAGTTTCTATTGGACTAGCGGAGGGCGCTCCTACAATGAGCAGTTCTTC.

V gene TRBV27 combines with J gene TRBJ1-1, with 8 bases aligning to TRBD1. The ends lost 5 bases at V and 5 bases at J; junction bases unmatched: 7. The germline V gene has CDR1 MNHEY and CDR2 SMNVEV (reference sequence). The CDR3 loop spans 14 amino acids. The CDR3 bases are TGTGCCAGCAGTCCAGGGGGCCAGTTGACTGAAGCTTTCTTT. It is translated as CASSPGGQLTEAFF.

The rearrangement uses TRBV4-3 and TRBJ1-2; a weak D match, TRBD1 (5 bases). V was cut by 0 bases and J by 3 bases, with 11 bases left in between. This CDR3 spans 15 amino acids. Germline CDR1 is LGHNA and CDR2 is YSLEER. The CDR3 protein is CASSQERGTYYGYTF. Written as DNA, the CDR3 is TGCGCCAGCAGCCAAGAACGGGGGACCTACTATGGCTACACCTTC.

This rearrangement joins TRBV6-5 to TRBJ2-7; 9 positions agree with TRBD2. V lost 7 bases to trimming and J lost 1 base; unmatched junction nucleotides: 8. In germline, CDR1 is MNHEY, CDR2 SVGAGI. The CDR3 runs 15 residues. The CDR3 sequence is CASTGGSGGSYEQYF. As DNA, the CDR3 is TGTGCCAGCACCGGGGGTAGCGGGGGTTCCTACGAGCAGTACTTC.

This chain connects TRBV4-2 to TRBJ2-1, with 8 bases identical to TRBD2. The junction had 13 bases not matched to a gene; V was cut back by 0 bases and J by 3 bases. Germline values: CDR1 LGHNA, CDR2 YNFKEQ. CDR3 length: 19 amino acids. CDR3 loop: CASSQDGAGGQPIYNEQFF. The CDR3 DNA follows: TGTGCCAGCAGCCAAGATGGGGCGGGAGGCCAACCAATCTACAATGAGCAGTTCTTC.

The chain employs TRBV19 and TRBJ2-1; possibly TRBD1 for D (7 bases). The CDR3 sequence is 14 residues long. The germline V and J ends were trimmed by 7 bases and 9 bases, with 19 bases remaining between them. CDR1 is LNHDA and CDR2 is SQIVND in the germline V gene (reference sequence). The CDR3 sequence is CASISRRGVGEQFF. CDR3 sequence (DNA): TGTGCCAGTATCTCACGCAGGGGGGTCGGTGAGCAGTTCTTC.

The sample holds one count of this clone. The rearrangement joins TRBV28 to TRBJ1-2; 9 bases match TRBD1. The V and J ends lost 7 bases and 5 bases, in that order; junction bases with no gene match: 5. Germline assignment: CDR1 MDHEN and CDR2 SYDVKM. This CDR3 contains 13 residues. CDR3 in amino acids: CASMTGGGYGYTF. The CDR3 coding sequence is TGTGCCAGCATGACAGGGGGAGGGTATGGCTACACCTTC.

The V and J genes are TRBV27 and TRBJ2-1; 11 bases align to TRBD2. The germline gives CDR1 MNHEY, CDR2 SMNVEV (reference sequence). This CDR3 comprises 15 residues. Trimming removed 6 bases from V and 4 bases from J; junction bases left unmatched: 5. Here the CDR3 DNA reads TGTGCCAGCAGCCTCATAGCGGGAGGGTACAATGAGCAGTTCTTC. It specifies CASSLIAGGYNEQFF.

This clone appeared a single time. This chain links TRBV18 with TRBJ2-7, with 8 bases aligning to TRBD1. The V and J ends lost 2 bases and 6 bases, in that order; junction bases with no gene match: 6. The CDR3 is 14 residues long. Germline values: CDR1 KGHSH, CDR2 LQKENI. CDR3 sequence: CASSPEITGGEQYF. In DNA form, the CDR3 reads TGTGCCAGCTCACCAGAGATTACAGGGGGCGAGCAGTACTTC.